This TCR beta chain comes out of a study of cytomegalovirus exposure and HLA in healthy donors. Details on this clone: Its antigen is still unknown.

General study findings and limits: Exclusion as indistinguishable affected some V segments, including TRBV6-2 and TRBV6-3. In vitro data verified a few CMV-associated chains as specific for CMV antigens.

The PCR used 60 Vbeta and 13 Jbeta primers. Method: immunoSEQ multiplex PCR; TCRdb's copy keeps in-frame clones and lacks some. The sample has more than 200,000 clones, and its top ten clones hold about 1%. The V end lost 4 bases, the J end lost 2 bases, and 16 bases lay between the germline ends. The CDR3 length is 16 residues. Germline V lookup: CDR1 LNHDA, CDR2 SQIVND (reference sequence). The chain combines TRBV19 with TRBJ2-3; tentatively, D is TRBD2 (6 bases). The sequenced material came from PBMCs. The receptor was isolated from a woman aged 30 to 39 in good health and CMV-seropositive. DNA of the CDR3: TGTGCCAGTAGTAGCCGGGACTGGAGGGCCACAGATACGCAGTATTTT. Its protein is CASSSRDWRATDTQYF.